The 10 T cell receptor beta chains below were found in one sample sequenced in a study of T cells in Graves' hyperthyroidism and ophthalmopathy (dated by TCRdb to about 2019). Library prep was done by multiplex PCR. Sequenced on an Illumina HiSeq 2000. Amplification of TCR beta CDR3 regions was carried out from RNA transcripts. For the first round of RT-PCR on the TCR CDR3, the HTBI primer set was used together with the Qiagen OneStep RT-PCR kit. Clones were called with MiXCR by TCRdb after fastp trimmed the public reads at Q25, and only in-frame beta chains were retained. For every CDR3 protein sequence, its rows merge into one entry that carries the most common genes and DNA. This sample has 490,000 or so distinct CDR3 sequences in its table, and around 50% of those were observed once. Around 47% of the sample is taken by the ten largest. The specimen sequenced was peripheral blood or thyroid tissue (not recorded which). Receptor source: an adult woman with Graves' disease, either hyperthyroidism or ophthalmopathy (not recorded which).

The sample holds a few counts of this clonotype. This chain's CDR3 is CASSGQALYGYTF. In DNA form, the CDR3 reads TGTGCCAGCAGCGGACAGGCTCTCTATGGCTACACCTTC. The chain recombines TRBV2 with TRBJ1-2, with 7 nucleotides matching TRBD1. The V gene's germline CDR1 is SNHLY and CDR2 FYNNEI. The CDR3 contains 13 residues. The V and J ends lost 6 bases and 4 bases, in that order; junction bases with no gene match: 5.

This clonotype turned up a few times. The gene calls are TRBV2 and TRBJ2-5, with TRBD2 matching over 13 bases. The V segment lost 2 bases and the J segment 5 bases; nucleotides outside the gene matches: 2. In germline, CDR1 is SNHLY, CDR2 FYNNEI. The CDR3 has 15 amino acids. The CDR3 loop reads CASSERTSGSETQYF. CDR3 nucleotide sequence: TGTGCCAGCAGTGAACGGACTAGCGGGAGTGAGACCCAGTACTTC.

This clonotype was recorded a few times. The chain uses TRBV5-5 and TRBJ2-5; tentative D call: TRBD2 (5 bases). The CDR3 consists of 13 residues. Germline CDR1 reads SGHKS; CDR2 reads YYEKEE (reference sequence). The V gene lost 5 bases and the J gene lost 0 bases, with 8 bases spanning the gap. This chain's CDR3 is CASSQDYQETQYF. In DNA form, the CDR3 reads TGTGCCAGCAGTCAGGACTACCAAGAGACCCAGTACTTC.

The chain is built from TRBV7-8 and TRBJ1-2; D is ambiguous. The CDR3 length is 14 residues. The germline CDR1 and CDR2 sequences are SGHVS and FQNEAQ. The V gene lost 0 bases and the J gene lost 4 bases, with 9 bases spanning the gap. CDR3 in DNA: TGTGCCAGCAGCTTAGCAGGAGCCTCCTATGGCTACACCTTC. It yields the protein CASSLAGASYGYTF. Full variable domain (missing parts from reference TRBV7-8 and TRBJ1-2): GAGVSQSPRYKVAKRGQDVALRCDPISGHVSLFWYQQALGQGPEFLTYFQNEAQLDKSGLPSDRFFAERPEGSVSTLKIQRTQQEDSAVYLCASSLAGASYGYTFGSGTRLTVV.

This chain uses TRBV28 with TRBJ2-5; D is undetermined. Trimming cost V 5 bases and J 5 bases, with 12 bases left between them. This CDR3 spans 13 amino acids. Per germline, CDR1 MDHEN and CDR2 SYDVKM. The CDR3, as DNA: TGTGCCAGCAGTCCCCGGGTATGGGAGACCCAGTACTTC. Translating it yields CASSPRVWETQYF.

This clonotype was observed a few times. The chain combines TRBV7-8 with TRBJ1-2, with 9 nucleotides matching TRBD1. J lost 5 bases, V lost 4 bases, and 14 bases had no gene match. The CDR3 has 17 amino acids. Germline CDR1 SGHVS, CDR2 FQNEAQ. This CDR3 reads CASSSSPGTGREYGYTF. The DNA of the CDR3 is TGTGCCAGCAGCTCGTCCCCCGGGACAGGGAGGGAGTATGGCTACACCTTC. The complete variable domain, with remaining parts taken from reference TRBV7-8 and TRBJ1-2, reads GAGVSQSPRYKVAKRGQDVALRCDPISGHVSLFWYQQALGQGPEFLTYFQNEAQLDKSGLPSDRFFAERPEGSVSTLKIQRTQQEDSAVYLCASSSSPGTGREYGYTFGSGTRLTVV.

The chain couples TRBV15 to TRBJ2-1; 7 positions match TRBD2. The CDR3 consists of 12 residues. The germline V gene has CDR1 LNHNV and CDR2 YYDKDF (reference sequence). The V segment lost 3 bases and the J segment 9 bases; nucleotides outside the gene matches: 2. In nucleotides, the CDR3 is TGTGCCACCAGCAGGCGGGAGACTGAGCAGTTCTTC. This sequence encodes CATSRRETEQFF.

This chain links TRBV7-2 with TRBJ2-5; D tentatively reads TRBD1 or TRBD2 (5 bases each). The germline CDR1 and CDR2 sequences are SGHTA and FQGNSA. With 0 bases removed from V and 4 bases from J, the gap between germline ends came to 15 bases. The CDR3 runs to 16 residues. The CDR3 region has the DNA TGTGCCAGCAGCTTAGCGGCCGGGGCTATCGGAGAGACCCAGTACTTC. Its protein product is CASSLAAGAIGETQYF.

Note on this clonotype: Its ends do not fully match the called genes, so a read error is possible. The chain couples TRBV10-2 to TRBJ1-2, with D unresolved. In germline, CDR1 is WSHSY, CDR2 SAAADI. The CDR3 covers 15 residues. CDR3 in amino acids: CASRPDGLTNYGYTF. The CDR3 DNA follows: TGTGCCAGCAGGCCGGACGGTCTTACTAACTATGGCTACACCTTC.

There are a few counts of this clonotype. The gene calls are TRBV27 and TRBJ2-7; D might be TRBD2 (5 bases). This CDR3 is 16 amino acids long. Germline V gene sequence: CDR1 MNHEY, CDR2 SMNVEV (reference sequence). The V gene lost 8 bases and the J gene lost 3 bases, with 23 bases spanning the gap. CDR3 in amino acids: CASHRWTLPSCYEQYF. The DNA for the CDR3 is TGTGCCAGCCACCGCTGGACTCTACCCAGTTGCTACGAGCAGTACTTC.